The T cell receptor (beta chain) described here comes from a study of beta chain features in type 1 diabetes. Overall study context: Healthy donors, compared against patients, showed similar age, gender and cell yields. In all, more than 90,000,000 sorted cells from all samples were analyzed. General study results and limits: There were fewer insertions and more deletions at the VDJ junctions of type 1 diabetes patients. People with Type 1 diabetes carried modestly yet significantly shorter TCRB CDR3s in all four CD4+ subsets.

Expressed TCRB transcripts were sequenced because the isolated RNA had all been reverse transcribed beforehand. Using immunoSEQ multiplex PCR, the repertoire was profiled, and TCRdb retains in-frame clones only, with some absent. The sample has some 330,000 clones, roughly 13% seen once. About this clone: Its antigen is unidentified.

Germline CDR1 is LGHNT and CDR2 is FRNRAP. This CDR3 region has 15 residues. V shed 7 bases, J shed 5 bases, and the junction held 10 bases outside the gene matches. Via the markers CD45RO/CCR7/CD25/CD127/CD95/CD27, stem cell-like memory, regulatory, central memory and naive CD4+ cells were sorted. The receptor's source is a woman aged 18-30 years with type 1 diabetes. Sequenced sample: naive CD4+ T cells from blood. The chain employs TRBV12-5 and TRBJ1-5, with 8 positions matching TRBD1. CDR3 DNA: TGTGCTAGTGACCGGACAGGGTCGGGCGATCAGCCCCAGCATTTT. Its translation is CASDRTGSGDQPQHF.